Each of the 29 T cell receptor beta chains below was sequenced from the same sample in a study of T cell responses to AZD1222 COVID-19 vaccine. Data came from immunoSEQ multiplex PCR; TCRdb stores just in-frame clones and leaves some out. The sample lists 180,000 or so clones, around nine tenths occurring once. The sequencing used peripheral blood, collected 28 days after the second AZD1222 dose. These receptors came from an adult who received the AZD1222 COVID-19 vaccine.

This chain links TRBV14 with TRBJ2-3; D assignment may be TRBD1 or TRBD2 (5 bases each). V was trimmed by 3 bases and J by 0 bases, leaving 16 bases between them. The CDR3 covers 17 residues. Germline lookup yields CDR1 SGHDN and CDR2 FVKESK. CDR3 bases: TGTGCCAGCAGCCAGATACGCCGGGGCCATAGCACAGATACGCAGTATTTT. Its protein product is CASSQIRRGHSTDTQYF.

The chain employs TRBV19 and TRBJ2-7; the D gene is possibly TRBD2 (5 bases). This CDR3 region has 14 residues. Germline V CDR1 and CDR2: LNHDA, SQIVND (reference sequence). V was pared by 3 bases and J by 3 bases, with 12 bases between. CDR3 nucleotide sequence: TGTGCCAGTAGTATGCAGCGGAGTTTCTACGAGCAGTACTTC. Its protein is CASSMQRSFYEQYF. Full variable domain (rest looked up from reference TRBV19 and TRBJ2-7): DGGITQSPKYLFRKEGQNVTLSCEQNLNHDAMYWYRQDPGQGLRLIYYSQIVNDFQKGDIAEGYSVSREKKESFPLTVTSAQKNPTAFYLCASSMQRSFYEQYFGPGTRLTVT.

J is TRBJ1-5 and V is TRBV19; weak D call: TRBD1 (5 bases). This CDR3 has 13 amino acids. Germline V gene sequence: CDR1 LNHDA, CDR2 SQIVND (reference sequence). V gave up 7 bases and J gave up 3 bases, with 10 bases separating them. The CDR3 region has the DNA TGTGCCAGTACCACAGGTTACAATCAGCCCCAGCATTTT. The encoded protein is CASTTGYNQPQHF. The complete variable domain, with remaining parts taken from reference TRBV19 and TRBJ1-5, reads DGGITQSPKYLFRKEGQNVTLSCEQNLNHDAMYWYRQDPGQGLRLIYYSQIVNDFQKGDIAEGYSVSREKKESFPLTVTSAQKNPTAFYLCASTTGYNQPQHFGDGTRLSIL.

This chain uses TRBV10-3 with TRBJ2-1; 8 nucleotides align to TRBD2. There are 15 residues in the CDR3. The ends lost 7 bases at V and 5 bases at J; junction bases unmatched: 10. Per germline, CDR1 ENHRY and CDR2 SYGVKD. The DNA for the CDR3 is TGTGCCATCACTCCGGGAGGGAGGGGTCACAATGAGCAGTTCTTC. Its protein product is CAITPGGRGHNEQFF.

This chain connects TRBV28 to TRBJ2-7, with TRBD1 as a possible D gene (5 bases). V was trimmed by 2 bases and J by 7 bases, leaving 12 bases between them. CDR1 MDHEN and CDR2 SYDVKM come from the germline V gene. The CDR3 has 13 residues. In DNA form, the CDR3 reads TGTGCCAGCAGTTTAGGGGCAGGCAGTGAGCAGTACTTC. Translation gives CASSLGAGSEQYF.

In its sample, this clone was seen once. This chain links TRBV7-3 with TRBJ2-1, with TRBD1 matching 10 bases. V dropped 5 bases and J dropped 5; count of bases not matched to a gene: 12. Looked up from germline, CDR1 is SGHTA and CDR2 is FQGTGA. The length of the CDR3 is 17 residues. The CDR3 bases are TGTGCCAGCAGCCGTCTACCGGGACAGGGGCAAGACAATGAGCAGTTCTTC. Its protein is CASSRLPGQGQDNEQFF.

The V gene is TRBV23-1, the J gene TRBJ2-3; TRBD1 might be the D (6 bases). TRBV23-1 is treated as an ORF (open reading frame) with a function not yet certain. The length of the CDR3 is 11 residues. Trimming left V 8 bases short and J 5 bases short, with 8 bases between. The CDR3: CASEQGDTQYF. CDR3 nucleotide sequence: TGCGCCAGCGAACAGGGAGATACGCAGTATTTT.

This rearrangement joins TRBV15 to TRBJ2-7; D is ambiguous. This CDR3 region has 14 residues. Trimming shortened V by 1 base and J by 0 bases, and 7 bases separated the two germline ends. Germline CDR1 LNHNV, CDR2 YYDKDF (reference sequence). CDR3 coding DNA: TGTGCCACCAGCAGAGCGGGCAGCTCCTACGAGCAGTACTTC. Its protein product is CATSRAGSSYEQYF.

About this clone: Other DNA sequences of this sample code for an identical CDR3. The J gene is TRBJ2-5, the V gene TRBV18; D may be TRBD1 or TRBD2 (5 bases each). The V and J ends lost 3 bases and 3 bases respectively, with 11 bases between them. This CDR3 is built from 14 residues. Germline V gives CDR1 KGHSH, CDR2 LQKENI. CDR3 protein: CASSPRQGEETQYF. CDR3 nucleotide sequence: TGTGCCAGCTCACCCAGGCAGGGAGAAGAGACCCAGTACTTC.

The V and J genes are TRBV30 and TRBJ2-5; D is unresolved. CDR1 is GTSNPN, CDR2 SVGIG, per germline (reference sequence). Trimming removed 2 bases at V and 10 bases at J, with 14 bases between. The CDR3 has 12 amino acids. CDR3 sequence: CAWSTRTVGQYF. In DNA form, the CDR3 reads TGTGCCTGGAGTACCCGGACGGTAGGCCAGTACTTC.

The V gene is TRBV5-1, the J gene TRBJ2-1; 8 bases agree with TRBD2. V trimming: 5 bases; J trimming: 6 bases; junction bases outside the gene matches: 10. CDR3 length: 15 residues. CDR1 is SGHRS and CDR2 is YFSETQ in the germline V gene. The CDR3 nucleotides are TGCGCCAGCAGTTCGAGCGGGAGAACCGGCAATGAGCAGTTCTTC. Amino acid sequence: CASSSSGRTGNEQFF.

The chain joins TRBV4-2 to TRBJ1-5; D not resolved. The V end lost 1 base, the J end lost 5 bases, and 6 bases lay between the germline ends. The germline V gene has CDR1 LGHNA and CDR2 YNFKEQ. The CDR3 has 13 residues. As DNA, the CDR3 is TGTGCCAGCAGCCAAGGGGAGGATCAGCCCCAGCATTTT. This sequence encodes CASSQGEDQPQHF.

The CDR3 region is CASSIGGGIYEQYF. In DNA form, the CDR3 reads TGTGCCAGCAGTATCGGGGGCGGGATCTACGAGCAGTACTTC. This rearrangement joins TRBV6-5 to TRBJ2-7; either TRBD1 or TRBD2 may fit D (6 bases each). Per the germline V gene, CDR1 is MNHEY and CDR2 is SVGAGI. The V end was cut by 5 bases, the J end by 3 bases, with 14 bases between. The CDR3 covers 14 residues.

This chain connects TRBV7-3 to TRBJ2-5; the D call may be TRBD1 or TRBD2 (5 bases each). The CDR3 length is 14 residues. CDR1 is SGHTA and CDR2 is FQGTGA in the germline V gene. Trimming shortened V by 3 bases and J by 1 base, and 9 bases separated the two germline ends. As DNA, the CDR3 is TGTGCCAGCAGCTTCACAGGAGGCCAAGAGACCCAGTACTTC. Translating it yields CASSFTGGQETQYF.

This chain links TRBV4-2 with TRBJ2-7, with TRBD2 as a possible D gene (5 bases). Trimming removed 0 bases at V and 3 bases at J, with 15 bases between. Germline V gene data show CDR1 as LGHNA and CDR2 as YNFKEQ. The CDR3 is made up of 16 amino acids. In DNA form, the CDR3 reads TGTGCCAGCAGCCAAGATCCCCCCGACCGGGGCTACGAGCAGTACTTC. Translating it yields CASSQDPPDRGYEQYF.

The V and J genes are TRBV5-6 and TRBJ2-1; 13 bases align to TRBD2. V shed 4 bases and J 2 bases; nucleotides not matched to a gene: 6. The CDR3 sequence is 17 residues long. Per the germline V gene, CDR1 is SGHDT and CDR2 is YYEEEE. The CDR3 sequence: CASSAGLAGDPYNEQFF. CDR3 sequence (DNA): TGTGCCAGCAGCGCTGGACTAGCGGGAGACCCCTACAATGAGCAGTTCTTC. The whole variable domain, filled in from reference TRBV5-6 and TRBJ2-1, reads DAGVTQSPTHLIKTRGQQVTLRCSPKSGHDTVSWYQQALGQGPQFIFQYYEEEERQRGNFPDRFSGHQFPNYSSELNVNALLLGDSALYLCASSAGLAGDPYNEQFFGPGTRLTVL.

The V gene is TRBV7-3, the J gene TRBJ1-1; 8 nucleotides align to TRBD1. Germline CDR1 and CDR2: SGHTA and FQGTGA. The V segment lost 7 bases and the J segment 0 bases; nucleotides outside the gene matches: 10. The CDR3 covers 16 residues. As DNA, the CDR3 is TGTGCCAGCAAAGAACAGGGGGTCGGCATGAACACTGAAGCTTTCTTT. It encodes CASKEQGVGMNTEAFF.

The V and J genes are TRBV19 and TRBJ2-2, with 7 bases lining up with TRBD1. This CDR3 has 18 residues. The V gene's germline CDR1 is LNHDA and CDR2 SQIVND (reference sequence). Unmatched junction bases numbered 16, after V lost 6 bases and J lost 3 bases. The CDR3 spells CASRGGGARGRYTGELFF. The CDR3 nucleotides read TGTGCCAGTAGAGGGGGCGGCGCGAGGGGCAGGTACACCGGGGAGCTGTTTTTT.

The chain carries TRBV4-2 and TRBJ1-5; the D gene is possibly TRBD1 (6 bases). Per the germline V gene, CDR1 is LGHNA and CDR2 is YNFKEQ. V was cut by 1 base and J by 5 bases, with 12 bases left in between. This CDR3 is built from 15 residues. Written as DNA, the CDR3 is TGTGCCAGCAGCCAAGGAGGGGGGGAACATCAGCCCCAGCATTTT. Its translation: CASSQGGGEHQPQHF.

This clone was detected a few times. The V call is TRBV6-5, the J call TRBJ2-3; the D is unclear. Per the germline V gene, CDR1 is MNHEY and CDR2 is SVGAGI. The CDR3 is 10 residues long. With 7 bases removed from V and 5 bases from J, the gap between germline ends came to 4 bases. CDR3: CASIGDTQYF. The CDR3 region has the DNA TGTGCCAGCATTGGAGATACGCAGTATTTT.

This chain links TRBV7-9 with TRBJ1-1, with D hard to call. CDR1 SEHNR and CDR2 FQNEAQ come from the germline V gene (reference sequence). The V end was cut by 3 bases, the J end by 2 bases, with 22 bases between. This CDR3 comprises 18 residues. The CDR3 reads CASSLSLLLPKTNTEAFF. For the CDR3, the DNA is TGTGCCAGCAGCTTGTCTTTGTTGCTTCCAAAAACCAACACTGAAGCTTTCTTT.

J is TRBJ1-3 and V is TRBV9, with D maybe TRBD1 (6 bases). This CDR3 is 15 amino acids long. Germline CDR1 is SGDLS and CDR2 is YYNGEE. The germline V and J ends were trimmed by 0 bases and 2 bases, with 9 bases remaining between them. Here the CDR3 DNA reads TGTGCCAGCAGCGTAGAAGGGGGAGCTGGAAACACCATATATTTT. Its translation is CASSVEGGAGNTIYF.

The rearrangement joins TRBV5-4 to TRBJ2-6; possibly TRBD1 for D (6 bases). The germline V gene has CDR1 SGHNT and CDR2 YYREEE (reference sequence). V gave up 2 bases and J gave up 2 bases, with 11 bases separating them. The CDR3 runs to 16 residues. Written as DNA, the CDR3 is TGTGCCAGCAGCTTAACCAGGGGCGCTGGGGCCAACGTCCTGACTTTC. Encoded protein: CASSLTRGAGANVLTF.

The chain carries TRBV5-4 and TRBJ2-1, with 8 positions matching TRBD2. Germline CDR1 reads SGHNT; CDR2 reads YYREEE (reference sequence). Germline trimming cut 1 base from V and 0 bases from J; bases unmatched to any gene: 12. The CDR3 is 19 amino acids. As DNA, the CDR3 is TGTGCCAGCAGCTTGTTAGCGGGATCCTCTTCTTTCTCCTACAATGAGCAGTTCTTC. Its protein product is CASSLLAGSSSFSYNEQFF.

Turning to this clone: At one of its ends the junction is not consistent with the germline gene, which may arise from a read error. The V and J genes are TRBV7-7 and TRBJ2-2; D is perhaps TRBD2 (6 bases). CDR1 and CDR2 (germline): SSHAT, FNYEAQ (reference sequence). The CDR3 runs to 17 residues. The CDR3, as DNA: TGTGCTAGCAGCTTAGTTGATAGCGGAGCGAACACCGGGGAGCTGTTTTTT. As protein: CASSLVDSGANTGELFF. The full variable domain, its missing parts supplied by reference TRBV7-7 and TRBJ2-2, is GAGVSQSPRYKVTKRGQDVTLRCDPISSHATLYWYQQALGQGPEFLTYFNYEAQPDKSGLPSDRFSAERPEGSISTLTIQRTEQRDSAMYRCASSLVDSGANTGELFFGEGSRLTVL.

On this clone: One end of the junction varies from germline; a read error may be responsible. This chain connects TRBV2 to TRBJ1-2; D call uncertain. This CDR3 is 8 amino acids long. CDR1 is SNHLY, CDR2 FYNNEI, per germline. The CDR3: CASSDRPF. The CDR3 region has the DNA TGTGCCAGCAGTGATCGTCCCTTC.

The chain carries TRBV5-4 and TRBJ1-1; D call uncertain. Germline-derived CDR1 and CDR2 are SGHNT and YYREEE (reference sequence). This CDR3 region has 11 residues. The V end lost 2 bases, the J end lost 2 bases, and 1 base lay between the germline ends. The CDR3 nucleotides read TGTGCCAGCAGCTTTAACACTGAAGCTTTCTTT. This codes for CASSFNTEAFF.

The chain joins TRBV5-1 to TRBJ1-1, with D uncertain. This CDR3 spans 16 amino acids. The V end lost 3 bases, the J end lost 6 bases, and 21 bases lay between the germline ends. Germline V gene lookup returns CDR1 SGHRS and CDR2 YFSETQ. CDR3 in DNA: TGCGCCAGCAGCTCAGGAAGCGCGGCCAGGAAAGCTGAAGCTTTCTTT. Protein: CASSSGSAARKAEAFF.

The chain links TRBV11-1 to TRBJ2-2; the match to TRBD1 covers 9 bases. The V segment lost 5 bases and the J segment 4 bases; nucleotides outside the gene matches: 2. The length of the CDR3 is 14 residues. CDR1 and CDR2 (germline): SGHAT, FQDESV (reference sequence). The DNA of the CDR3 is TGTGCCAGCAGCCAGGACAGGGGCACCGGGGAGCTGTTTTTT. This encodes CASSQDRGTGELFF.